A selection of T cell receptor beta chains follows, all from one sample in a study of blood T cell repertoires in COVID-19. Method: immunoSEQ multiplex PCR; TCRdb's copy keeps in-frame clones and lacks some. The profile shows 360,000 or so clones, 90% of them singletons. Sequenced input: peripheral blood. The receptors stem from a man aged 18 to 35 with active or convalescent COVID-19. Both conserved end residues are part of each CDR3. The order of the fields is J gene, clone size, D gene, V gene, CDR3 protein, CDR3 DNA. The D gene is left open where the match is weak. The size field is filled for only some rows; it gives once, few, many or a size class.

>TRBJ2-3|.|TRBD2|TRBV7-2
CASSLELRLAGGQDTQYF
TGTGCCAGCAGCTTAGAGCTAAGACTAGCGGGGGGGCAGGATACGCAGTATTTT
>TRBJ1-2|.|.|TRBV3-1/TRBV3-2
CASSPGRSEGYTF
TGTGCCAGCAGCCCGGGAAGGTCTGAGGGCTACACCTTC
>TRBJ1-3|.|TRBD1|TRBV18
CASSNLRDRGSSGNTIYF
TGTGCCAGCTCAAATCTACGGGACAGGGGTTCCTCTGGAAACACCATATATTTT
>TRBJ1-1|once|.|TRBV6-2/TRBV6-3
CASSYWGEAFF
TGTGCCAGCAGTTACTGGGGGGAGGCTTTCTTT
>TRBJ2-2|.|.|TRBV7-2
CASSLQGPPRGELFF
TGTGCCAGCAGCCTACAGGGACCACCCCGAGGGGAGCTGTTTTTT
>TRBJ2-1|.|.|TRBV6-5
CASRHRELGYNEQFF
TGTGCCAGCAGACACAGGGAGTTGGGTTACAATGAGCAGTTCTTC
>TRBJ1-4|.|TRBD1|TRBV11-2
CASRKGQGGRNEKLFF
TGTGCCAGCAGAAAAGGACAGGGGGGCAGGAATGAAAAACTGTTTTTT
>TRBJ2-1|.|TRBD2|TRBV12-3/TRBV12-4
CASERGYNEQFF
TGTGCCAGCGAGCGGGGGTACAATGAGCAGTTCTTC
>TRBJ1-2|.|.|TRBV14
CASSQDRWVTSGYTF
TGTGCCAGCAGCCAAGATCGGTGGGTTACTAGTGGCTACACCTTC
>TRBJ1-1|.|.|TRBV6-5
CASSYSSRLNTEAFF
TGTGCCAGCAGTTACTCGTCCAGGTTAAACACTGAAGCTTTCTTT
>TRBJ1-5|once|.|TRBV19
CASSIDMYQPQHF
TGTGCCAGTAGTATAGATATGTATCAGCCCCAGCATTTT
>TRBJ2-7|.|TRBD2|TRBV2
CASQRERYEQYF
TGTGCCAGCCAGCGGGAGCGGTACGAGCAGTACTTC
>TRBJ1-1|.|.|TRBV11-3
CASSLGRGTEAFF
TGTGCCAGCAGCTTGGGGCGGGGTACTGAAGCTTTCTTT
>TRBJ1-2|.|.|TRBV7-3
CASSFPGNYGYTF
TGTGCCAGCAGCTTCCCAGGCAACTATGGCTACACCTTC
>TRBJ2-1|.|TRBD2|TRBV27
CASSLSASGSYNEQFF
TGTGCCAGCAGTTTATCGGCTAGCGGGAGCTACAATGAGCAGTTCTTC
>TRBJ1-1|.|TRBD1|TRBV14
CASSQTGTGLNTEAFF
TGTGCCAGCAGCCAGACCGGGACAGGACTGAACACTGAAGCTTTCTTT
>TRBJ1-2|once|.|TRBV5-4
CASSHEGTGNYGYTF
TGTGCCAGCAGCCACGAAGGTACAGGGAACTATGGCTACACCTTC
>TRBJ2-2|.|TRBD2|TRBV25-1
CASRGVKAGELFF
TGTGCCAGCCGGGGGGTCAAGGCCGGGGAGCTGTTTTTT
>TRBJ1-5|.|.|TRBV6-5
CASSQPSNQPQHF
TGTGCCAGTTCACAGCCTTCCAATCAGCCCCAGCATTTT
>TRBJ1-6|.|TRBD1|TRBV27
CASRKQGSSYNSPLHF
TGTGCCAGCAGGAAACAGGGGAGCTCCTATAATTCACCCCTCCACTTT
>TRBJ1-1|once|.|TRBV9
CASSDLLGNTEAFF
TGTGCCAGCAGCGATCTCCTCGGGAACACTGAAGCTTTCTTT
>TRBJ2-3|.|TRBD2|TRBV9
CASSVGLAGGSDTQYF
TGTGCCAGCAGCGTGGGACTAGCGGGGGGGAGCGATACGCAGTATTTT
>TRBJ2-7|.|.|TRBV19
CASSITTGTYEQYF
TGTGCCAGTAGTATTACCACAGGGACCTACGAGCAGTACTTC
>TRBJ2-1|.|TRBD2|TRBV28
CASSASGSLHEQFF
TGTGCCAGCAGTGCGAGCGGGAGTCTTCATGAGCAGTTCTTC
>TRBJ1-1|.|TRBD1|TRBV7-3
CASSPPGTGMNTEAFF
TGTGCCAGCAGCCCACCCGGGACAGGGATGAACACTGAAGCTTTCTTT
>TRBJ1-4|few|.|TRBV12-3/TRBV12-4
CASQKSANEKLFF
TGTGCCAGCCAGAAGTCAGCTAATGAAAAACTGTTTTTT
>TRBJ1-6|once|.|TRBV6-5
CASRRPGSLWPLHF
TGTGCCAGCAGGCGTCCGGGGTCTCTCTGGCCCCTCCACTTT
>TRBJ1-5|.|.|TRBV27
CASSLWGTQPQHF
TGTGCCAGCAGTTTATGGGGGACACAGCCCCAGCATTTT
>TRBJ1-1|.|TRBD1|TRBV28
CASSRWGTDRTEAFF
TGTGCCAGCAGTCGGTGGGGGACAGACAGGACTGAAGCTTTCTTT
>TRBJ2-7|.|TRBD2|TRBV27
CASSPYSSGGVLSEQYF
TGTGCCAGCAGTCCCTACTCTAGCGGGGGGGTGCTGAGCGAGCAGTACTTC
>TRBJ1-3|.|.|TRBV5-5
CASSFLTGFSGNTIYF
TGTGCCAGCAGCTTCCTAACAGGGTTCTCTGGAAACACCATATATTTT
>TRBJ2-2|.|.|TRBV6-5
CASTAMLGGTGELFF
TGTGCCAGCACTGCTATGCTAGGGGGAACCGGGGAGCTGTTTTTT
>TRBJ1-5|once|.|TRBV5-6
CASSLGYSNQPQHF
TGTGCCAGCAGCTTGGGCTATAGCAATCAGCCCCAGCATTTT
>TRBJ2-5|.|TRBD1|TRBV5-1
CASSLRQGGETQYF
TGCGCCAGCAGCCTGAGACAGGGGGGAGAGACCCAGTACTTC
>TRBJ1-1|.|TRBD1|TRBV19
CASRPGQATEAFF
TGTGCCAGTAGGCCGGGACAGGCTACTGAAGCTTTCTTT
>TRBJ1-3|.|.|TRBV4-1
CASSQPSGGDTIYF
TGCGCCAGCAGCCAACCCTCAGGAGGAGACACCATATATTTT
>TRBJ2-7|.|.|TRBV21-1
CASSEPQGIYEQYF
TGTGCCAGCAGCGAACCCCAGGGAATCTACGAGCAGTACTTC
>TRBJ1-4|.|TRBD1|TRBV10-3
CAISESKGAANEKLFF
TGTGCCATCAGTGAGTCGAAGGGGGCGGCTAATGAAAAACTGTTTTTT
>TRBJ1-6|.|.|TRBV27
CASSPRDSSYNSPLHF
TGTGCCAGCAGTCCTCGGGATAGCTCCTATAATTCACCCCTCCACTTT